This T cell receptor (beta chain) was captured by sequencing in a study of blood T cell repertoires in COVID-19. Turning to the study itself: Sources were T cells, B-cell-depleted T cells, or PBMCs; the material itself was cDNA or gDNA.

The CDR3 spans 11 residues. V lost 0 bases, J lost 10 bases, and 6 bases lay in between. In germline, CDR1 is LGHDT, CDR2 YNNKEL (reference sequence). Profiled with immunoSEQ multiplex PCR; TCRdb holds only in-frame clones, not every one. The sample comprises about 440,000 clones, roughly 88% of which are singletons, and around 13% rests with the top ten. The rearrangement links TRBV3-1 (or the pseudogene TRBV3-2) to TRBJ1-1; D unclear. Sequences were obtained from peripheral blood. The source of this sequence is a woman in her 50s with COVID-19, enrolled during active disease. The chain's CDR3 is CASSQEARAFF. The DNA of the CDR3 is TGTGCCAGCAGCCAAGAAGCGAGAGCTTTCTTT.